The 27 T cell receptor beta chains below all came from one sample that was sequenced in a study of beta chain features in type 1 diabetes. Notes on the study in general: Significant though moderate, a shortening of TCRB CDR3s appeared in all four CD4+ subsets of Type 1 diabetes patients.

Antigens of these TCRs are unknown. The investigators reverse transcribed all of the isolated RNA, so they sequenced expressed TCRB transcripts. Data came from immunoSEQ multiplex PCR; TCRdb stores just in-frame clones and leaves some out. The data show 600,000 to 700,000 clones, with around 12% seen just once and 0.095% to 0.15% held by the top ten. The sample taken for sequencing was naive CD4+ T cells from blood. The receptor source for this set is a man aged 25-40 years with type 1 diabetes.

This clone has only a few counts. The rearrangement links TRBV11-2 to TRBJ1-2; D uncertain. V was clipped by 5 bases and J by 3 bases, with 7 bases between them. The CDR3 has 12 residues. The germline CDR1 and CDR2 sequences are SGHAT and FQNNGV. The CDR3 protein is CASSLNDYGYTF. The CDR3 DNA sequence: TGTGCCAGCAGCCTCAATGACTATGGCTACACCTTC.

The chain joins TRBV4-3 to TRBJ2-1, with TRBD1 matching over 9 bases. V shed 8 bases, J shed 4 bases, and the junction held 6 bases outside the gene matches. Germline CDR1 reads LGHNA; CDR2 reads YSLEER. CDR3 length: 14 residues. The DNA for the CDR3 is TGCGCCAGCCGTCCCGGGACAGGGTACAATGAGCAGTTCTTC. Its translation: CASRPGTGYNEQFF.

The gene calls are TRBV7-9 and TRBJ1-6; no reliable D call. V was pared by 3 bases and J by 3 bases, with 6 bases between. The length of the CDR3 is 14 residues. Germline V CDR1 and CDR2: SEHNR, FQNEAQ (reference sequence). CDR3: CASSLPGYNSPLHF. CDR3 DNA: TGTGCCAGCAGCTTGCCAGGCTATAATTCACCCCTCCACTTT. Full variable domain (outside the CDR3, taken from reference TRBV7-9 and TRBJ1-6): DTGVSQNPRHKITKRGQNVTFRCDPISEHNRLYWYRQTLGQGPEFLTYFQNEAQLEKSRLLSDRFSAERPKGSFSTLEIQRTEQGDSAMYLCASSLPGYNSPLHFGNGTRLTVT.

The chain couples TRBV7-2 to TRBJ1-2; possible D gene TRBD1, 5 bases. In germline, CDR1 is SGHTA, CDR2 FQGNSA. V was clipped by 6 bases and J by 2 bases, with 10 bases between them. The CDR3 spans 13 residues. The chain's CDR3 is CASSSYRNYGYTF. CDR3 nucleotides: TGTGCCAGCAGTTCGTACAGGAACTATGGCTACACCTTC.

The gene calls are TRBV28 and TRBJ2-5, with a tentative D call TRBD1 (5 bases). Trimming removed 4 bases at V and 0 bases at J, with 12 bases between. The CDR3 has 15 residues. Germline CDR1 MDHEN, CDR2 SYDVKM. This CDR3 is CASSYDRRDQETQYF. CDR3 nucleotides: TGTGCCAGCAGTTACGACAGACGTGACCAAGAGACCCAGTACTTC.

This clone was observed a handful of times. The chain uses TRBV7-8 and TRBJ1-1; D may be TRBD1 (5 bases). The CDR3 contains 11 residues. Germline CDR1 SGHVS, CDR2 FQNEAQ. V gave up 8 bases and J gave up 8 bases, with 12 bases separating them. CDR3 sequence: CASVRAGEAFF. The CDR3 bases are TGTGCCAGCGTCCGGGCAGGGGAAGCTTTCTTT.

This clone appeared a few times. J is TRBJ2-1 and V is TRBV7-2, with D possibly being TRBD2 (6 bases). The CDR3 spans 18 residues. With 5 bases removed from V and 0 bases from J, the gap between germline ends came to 20 bases. Germline lookup yields CDR1 SGHTA and CDR2 FQGNSA. The CDR3 spells CASSPGTGTSSSYNEQFF. The CDR3 nucleotides are TGTGCCAGCAGCCCAGGAACGGGGACTTCAAGCTCCTACAATGAGCAGTTCTTC.

Turning to this clone: Other DNA sequences of this sample code for an identical CDR3. This sequence joins TRBV7-2 and TRBJ2-1, with a possible D match to TRBD1 (6 bases). V was trimmed by 3 bases and J by 0 bases, leaving 6 bases between them. The CDR3 is 14 residues long. Germline V gene data show CDR1 as SGHTA and CDR2 as FQGNSA. The chain's CDR3 is CASSLDSSYNEQFF. The CDR3 nucleotides are TGTGCCAGCAGCTTGGACAGCTCCTACAATGAGCAGTTCTTC.

There are a few counts of this clone. The chain carries TRBV18 and TRBJ2-7, with D perhaps matching TRBD2 (5 bases). Trimming stripped 2 bases from V and 2 bases from J, with 10 bases between. This CDR3 spans 14 amino acids. CDR1 and CDR2 from the germline V gene are KGHSH and LQKENI. CDR3 nucleotide sequence: TGTGCCAGCTCACCAGCTTACGGGACCTACGAGCAGTACTTC. Amino acid sequence: CASSPAYGTYEQYF.

This clone came up a few times. The chain is built from TRBV6-6 and TRBJ2-2, with D perhaps TRBD1 or TRBD2 (6 bases each). The CDR3 loop spans 14 amino acids. Germline CDR1 MNHNY, CDR2 SVGAGI (reference sequence). Trimming left V 7 bases short and J 0 bases short, with 9 bases between. The CDR3 spells CASKGGPNTGELFF. In DNA, the CDR3 is TGTGCCAGCAAAGGGGGGCCGAACACCGGGGAGCTGTTTTTT.

In its sample, this clone was seen a few times. CDR3: CASKETAEKSYEQYF. CDR3 DNA: TGTGCCAGCAAGGAAACGGCGGAGAAATCCTACGAGCAGTACTTC. The chain carries TRBV14 and TRBJ2-7; D is unresolved. Germline CDR1 and CDR2: SGHDN and FVKESK. The V and J ends lost 7 bases and 1 base respectively, with 17 bases between them. This CDR3 has 15 residues.

This chain links TRBV30 with TRBJ2-5, with TRBD1 as a possible D gene (6 bases). V was pared by 2 bases and J by 5 bases, with 12 bases between. The CDR3 loop spans 13 amino acids. Germline V gene data show CDR1 as GTSNPN and CDR2 as SVGIG (reference sequence). This CDR3 reads CAWSQQGGETQYF. DNA of the CDR3: TGTGCCTGGAGTCAACAGGGCGGTGAGACCCAGTACTTC. Supplemented by reference TRBV30 and TRBJ2-5, the full variable domain reads SQTIHQWPATLVQPVGSPLSLECTVEGTSNPNLYWYRQAAGRGLQLLFYSVGIGQISSEVPQNLSASRPQDRQFILSSKKLLLSDSGFYLCAWSQQGGETQYFGPGTRLLVL.

The chain carries TRBV4-3 and TRBJ2-4; a possible D gene is TRBD1 (6 bases). Trimming removed 1 base at V and 2 bases at J, with 24 bases between. In germline, CDR1 is LGHNA, CDR2 YSLEER. This CDR3 comprises 20 residues. CDR3 region: CASSQAPVSQGSYSKNIQYF. The CDR3 bases are TGCGCCAGCAGCCAAGCCCCAGTATCCCAGGGGTCCTATTCCAAAAACATTCAGTACTTC.

This clone was found a few times. This chain connects TRBV4-2 to TRBJ1-6, with a weak D call TRBD1 (5 bases). The CDR3 length is 14 residues. V was pared by 4 bases and J by 8 bases, with 12 bases between. Germline-derived CDR1 and CDR2 are LGHNA and YNFKEQ. The DNA for the CDR3 is TGTGCCAGCAGCCGAGAACCAGGGTATTCACCCCTCCACTTT. This codes for CASSREPGYSPLHF.

This clone appeared a few times. The V and J genes are TRBV5-1 and TRBJ2-1; the D gene could be TRBD1 or TRBD2 (5 bases each). V was cut by 4 bases and J by 10 bases, with 15 bases left in between. CDR1 is SGHRS, CDR2 YFSETQ, per germline. The CDR3 has 13 residues. CDR3 DNA sequence: TGCGCCAGCAGCGTGGGTCCCGGGGACGAGCAGTTCTTC. Translating gives CASSVGPGDEQFF. Full variable domain (outside the CDR3, taken from reference TRBV5-1 and TRBJ2-1): KAGVTQTPRYLIKTRGQQVTLSCSPISGHRSVSWYQQTPGQGLQFLFEYFSETQRNKGNFPGRFSGRQFSNSRSEMNVSTLELGDSALYLCASSVGPGDEQFFGPGTRLTVL.

The chain has TRBV7-9 and TRBJ1-1, with D perhaps matching TRBD1 (6 bases). With 3 bases removed from V and 6 bases from J, the gap between germline ends came to 20 bases. CDR1 and CDR2 (germline): SEHNR, FQNEAQ (reference sequence). The CDR3 is made up of 16 amino acids. The CDR3 reads CASSFMTWGRGPEAFF. In nucleotides, the CDR3 is TGTGCCAGCAGCTTCATGACCTGGGGACGGGGGCCTGAAGCTTTCTTT. Filled out from reference TRBV7-9 and TRBJ1-1, the complete variable domain reads DTGVSQNPRHKITKRGQNVTFRCDPISEHNRLYWYRQTLGQGPEFLTYFQNEAQLEKSRLLSDRFSAERPKGSFSTLEIQRTEQGDSAMYLCASSFMTWGRGPEAFFGQGTRLTVV.

This clone appeared a few times. The rearrangement uses TRBV28 and TRBJ2-3, with 8 bases fitting TRBD2. V lost 4 bases and J lost 3; bases outside the gene matches: 6. The CDR3 extends over 15 amino acids. The germline V gene has CDR1 MDHEN and CDR2 SYDVKM. The CDR3 here is CASSSAGVATDTQYF. CDR3 DNA: TGTGCCAGCAGTTCAGCGGGGGTTGCGACAGATACGCAGTATTTT.

This clone appeared a few times. The rearrangement links TRBV27 to TRBJ1-1, with 11 positions matching TRBD1. From germline, CDR1 is MNHEY and CDR2 SMNVEV (reference sequence). The junction had 7 bases not matched to a gene; V was cut back by 6 bases and J by 4 bases. The CDR3 has 15 amino acids. The CDR3: CASSPWDRGSTEAFF. The CDR3 DNA reads TGTGCCAGCAGCCCATGGGACAGGGGGAGCACTGAAGCTTTCTTT.

The chain employs TRBV7-2 and TRBJ2-7, with 12 positions matching TRBD1. V shed 5 bases, J shed 1 base, and the junction held 9 bases outside the gene matches. The CDR3 spans 17 residues. The germline CDR1 and CDR2 sequences are SGHTA and FQGNSA. The CDR3 DNA sequence: TGTGCCAGCAGCGAGCCCCGGGACAGGGGGCCTTCCTACGAGCAGTACTTC. Residues: CASSEPRDRGPSYEQYF.

This chain joins TRBV18 and TRBJ1-2; D is unresolved. CDR3 size: 14 residues. Germline V gene sequence: CDR1 KGHSH, CDR2 LQKENI. Trimming took off 1 base at V and 0 bases at J, with 6 bases between the two ends. This CDR3 reads CASSPQETNYGYTF. The CDR3 DNA sequence: TGTGCCAGCTCACCACAGGAGACTAACTATGGCTACACCTTC.

The chain is built from TRBV27 and TRBJ1-2; no definite D call. Trimming removed 2 bases at V and 4 bases at J, with 11 bases between. Germline loops: CDR1 MNHEY, CDR2 SMNVEV (reference sequence). This CDR3 spans 14 amino acids. CDR3: CASSLIAGVYGYTF. The CDR3 DNA reads as TGTGCCAGCAGTTTAATTGCAGGAGTCTATGGCTACACCTTC.

This clone was counted between two and nine times. This chain joins TRBV9 and TRBJ2-7; 8 positions match TRBD1. V was clipped by 0 bases and J by 0 bases; unmatched bases: 2. CDR3 length equals 15 residues. Germline V lookup: CDR1 SGDLS, CDR2 YYNGEE. Written as DNA, the CDR3 is TGTGCCAGCAGCGTAGAAGGGACAGGCTCCTACGAGCAGTACTTC. Its protein is CASSVEGTGSYEQYF.

This clone was counted between two and nine times. The chain joins TRBV11-1 to TRBJ1-6; D is ambiguous. Germline-derived CDR1 and CDR2 are SGHAT and FQDESV (reference sequence). The CDR3 sequence is 13 residues long. Trimming cost V 4 bases and J 7 bases, with 8 bases left between them. CDR3 region: CASSWGLNSPLHF. The CDR3 nucleotides read TGTGCCAGCAGCTGGGGTCTCAATTCACCCCTCCACTTT.

The rearrangement links TRBV4-2 to TRBJ2-5; 8 positions agree with TRBD1. Germline assignment: CDR1 LGHNA and CDR2 YNFKEQ. CDR3 length: 15 amino acids. Trimming cost V 3 bases and J 2 bases; bases outside gene matches: 5. As DNA, the CDR3 is TGTGCCAGCAGCCATGGGACAGGTTATCAAGAGACCCAGTACTTC. Its translation: CASSHGTGYQETQYF.

V is TRBV19 and J is TRBJ2-1, with TRBD1 identical over 9 bases. Per the germline V gene, CDR1 is LNHDA and CDR2 is SQIVND (reference sequence). Losses at the gene ends were 5 bases for V and 8 bases for J; bases not matched to a gene: 7. The CDR3 length is 14 residues. The CDR3 is CASSSQGAGDEQFF. As DNA, the CDR3 is TGTGCCAGTAGTTCACAGGGGGCCGGGGATGAGCAGTTCTTC.

The CDR3 sequence: CASSPPRQINSPLHF. The DNA for the CDR3 is TGTGCCAGCAGCCCTCCTCGACAGATAAATTCACCCCTCCACTTT. This chain joins TRBV27 and TRBJ1-6, with D perhaps TRBD1 (5 bases). V was trimmed by 6 bases and J by 7 bases, leaving 16 bases between them. CDR1 and CDR2 (germline): MNHEY, SMNVEV (reference sequence). CDR3 size: 15 residues.

The chain has TRBV29-1 and TRBJ1-1; no reliable D call. The CDR3 spans 13 residues. CDR1 is SQVTM and CDR2 is ANQGSEA in the germline V gene. Trimming cost V 3 bases and J 0 bases, with 8 bases left between them. For the CDR3, the DNA is TGCAGCGTTGACCGGCTTTTGAACACTGAAGCTTTCTTT. It specifies CSVDRLLNTEAFF.